This T cell receptor (beta chain) was retrieved from a study of a mutant IDH1 vaccine in newly diagnosed glioma. Study-wide background: Antecedent treatment encompassed radiotherapy, temozolomide, or their combination; the majority received both. V12 corresponded to week 35 and V13 to week 47.

A note on this clone: The target antigen is unknown.

Specified time point: week 47, end of study. What each vaccine dose contained was 300 ug of mutant IDH1 20-mer peptide, accompanied by topical imiquimod. Profiled with immunoSEQ multiplex PCR; TCRdb holds only in-frame clones, not every one. The repertoire holds about 56,000 clones, with 70% to 85% as singletons. Trimming pared 0 bases from V and 2 bases from J, leaving 8 bases between. The CDR3 sequence is 15 residues long. CDR1 and CDR2 from the germline V gene are LGHNA and YNFKEQ. This chain uses TRBV4-2 with TRBJ2-1, with D unclear. This specimen consisted of PBMCs, obtained from a glioma patient whose treatment included an IDH1 peptide vaccine. The receptor's source is a man aged 50-60 years with glioma. In DNA form, the CDR3 reads TGTGCCAGCAGCCAAGATAAGGCCGCCTACAATGAGCAGTTCTTC. Residues: CASSQDKAAYNEQFF.